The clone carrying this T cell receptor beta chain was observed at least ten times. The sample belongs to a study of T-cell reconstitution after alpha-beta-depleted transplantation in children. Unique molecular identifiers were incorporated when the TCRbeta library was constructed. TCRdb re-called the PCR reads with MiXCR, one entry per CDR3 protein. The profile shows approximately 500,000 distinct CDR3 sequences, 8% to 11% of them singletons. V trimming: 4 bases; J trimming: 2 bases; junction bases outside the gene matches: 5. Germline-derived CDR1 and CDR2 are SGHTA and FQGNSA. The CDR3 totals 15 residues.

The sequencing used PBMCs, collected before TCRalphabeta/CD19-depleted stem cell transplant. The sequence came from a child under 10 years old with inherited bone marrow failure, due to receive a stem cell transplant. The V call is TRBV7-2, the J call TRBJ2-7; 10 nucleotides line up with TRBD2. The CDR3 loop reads CASSSWTSGPYEQYF. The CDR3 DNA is TGTGCCAGCAGCTCGTGGACTAGCGGACCCTACGAGCAGTACTTC.